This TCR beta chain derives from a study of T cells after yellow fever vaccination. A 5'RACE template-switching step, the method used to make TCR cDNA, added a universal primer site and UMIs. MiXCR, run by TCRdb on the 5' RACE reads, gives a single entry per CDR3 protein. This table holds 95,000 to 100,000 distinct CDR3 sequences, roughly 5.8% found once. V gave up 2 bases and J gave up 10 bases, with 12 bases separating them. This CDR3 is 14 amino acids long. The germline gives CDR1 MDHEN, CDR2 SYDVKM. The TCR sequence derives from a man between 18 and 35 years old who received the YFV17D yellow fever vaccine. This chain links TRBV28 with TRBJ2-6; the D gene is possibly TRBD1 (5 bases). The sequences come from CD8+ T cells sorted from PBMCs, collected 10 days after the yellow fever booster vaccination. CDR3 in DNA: TGTGCCAGCAGTTTAGTGCAGGGAACTAACGTCCTGACTTTC. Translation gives CASSLVQGTNVLTF. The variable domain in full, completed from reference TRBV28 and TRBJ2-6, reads DVKVTQSSRYLVKRTGEKVFLECVQDMDHENMFWYRQDPGLGLRLIYFSYDVKMKEKGDIPEGYSVSREKKERFSLILESASTNQTSMYLCASSLVQGTNVLTFGAGSRLTVL.